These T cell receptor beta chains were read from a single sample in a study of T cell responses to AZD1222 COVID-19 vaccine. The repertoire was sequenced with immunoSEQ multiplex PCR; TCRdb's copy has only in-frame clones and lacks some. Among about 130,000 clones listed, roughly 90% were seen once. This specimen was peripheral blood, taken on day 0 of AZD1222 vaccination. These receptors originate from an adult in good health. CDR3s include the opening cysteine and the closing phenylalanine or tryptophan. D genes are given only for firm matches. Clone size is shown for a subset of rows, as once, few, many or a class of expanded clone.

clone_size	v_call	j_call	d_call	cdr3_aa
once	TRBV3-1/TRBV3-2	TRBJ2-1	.	CASSQEDVRHEQFF
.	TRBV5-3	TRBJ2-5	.	CARSLGPGWETQYF
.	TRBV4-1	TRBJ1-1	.	CASRDEPGVVTEAFF
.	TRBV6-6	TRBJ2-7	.	CASSPRRTDYEQYF
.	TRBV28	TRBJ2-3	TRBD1	CASSDSGTVSRGTQYF
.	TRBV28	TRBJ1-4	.	CATGGNFEKLFF
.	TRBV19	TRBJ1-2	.	CASSRGSGSYGYTF
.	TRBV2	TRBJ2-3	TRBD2	CASSSSGSQADTQYF
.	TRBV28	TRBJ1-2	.	CASSPLPVGYTF
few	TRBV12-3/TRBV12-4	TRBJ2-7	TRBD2	CASEGGSSYEQYF
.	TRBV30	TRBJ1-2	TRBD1	CAWSPPGTGVGYGYTF
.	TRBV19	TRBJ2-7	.	CASTRDKKSYEQYF
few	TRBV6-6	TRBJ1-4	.	CASSYTPEGTNEKLFF
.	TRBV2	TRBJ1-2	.	CASSGLGDYGYTF
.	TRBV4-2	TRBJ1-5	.	CASSQEGTQNAQPQHF
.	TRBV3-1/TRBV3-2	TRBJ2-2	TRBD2	CASSQAGRAGELFF
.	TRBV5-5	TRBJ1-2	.	CASSFSGGDQGYTF
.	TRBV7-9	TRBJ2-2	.	CASSSIRGDTGELFF
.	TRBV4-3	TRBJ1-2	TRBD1	CASSREQGYYGYTF
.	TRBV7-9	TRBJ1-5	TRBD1	CASNDRGGNQPQHF
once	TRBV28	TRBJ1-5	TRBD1	CASLTGTGGAQPQHF
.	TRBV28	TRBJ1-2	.	CASRGDREIYGYTF